Following are 29 T cell receptor beta chains from one sample sequenced in a study of lymphopenia after photon versus proton radiotherapy. Some clones are missing from TCRdb's copy, which holds only in-frame ones; the method was immunoSEQ multiplex PCR. The sample carries about 20,000 clones, about 89% recorded once. The sequencing used peripheral blood, collected from a patient treated with proton-based radiotherapy. The source is a man older than 75 with esophageal cancer.

The chain combines TRBV4-3 with TRBJ2-5; D unclear. CDR1 LGHNA and CDR2 YSLEER come from the germline V gene. This CDR3 comprises 11 residues. V lost 1 base, J lost 7 bases, and 4 bases lay in between. CDR3 DNA: TGCGCCAGCAGCCAAGGAGGGACCCAGTACTTC. Translating it yields CASSQGGTQYF.

The CDR3 loop reads CASSLDNSPLHF. CDR3 bases: TGTGCCAGCAGTCTAGATAATTCACCCCTCCACTTT. The genes are TRBV27 and TRBJ1-6; D unclear. With 5 bases removed from V and 5 bases from J, the gap between germline ends came to 4 bases. Per the germline V gene, CDR1 is MNHEY and CDR2 is SMNVEV (reference sequence). The CDR3 contains 12 residues.

V and J are TRBV5-4 and TRBJ2-7; D gene ambiguous. The germline V and J ends were trimmed by 1 base and 6 bases, with 11 bases remaining between them. The CDR3 is made up of 13 amino acids. Germline V gives CDR1 SGHNT, CDR2 YYREEE (reference sequence). The CDR3 DNA follows: TGTGCCAGCAGCTTGTTACAAACCAGCGAGCAGTACTTC. This sequence encodes CASSLLQTSEQYF.

The genes are TRBV5-6 and TRBJ1-2; D not resolved. The germline V gene has CDR1 SGHDT and CDR2 YYEEEE. V was cut by 0 bases and J by 5 bases, with 14 bases left in between. This CDR3 has 15 amino acids. The CDR3 nucleotides are TGTGCCAGCAGCTTGGGTGCAGTAAAAGTATATGGCTACACCTTC. Its translation is CASSLGAVKVYGYTF. The full variable domain, with the rest looked up from reference TRBV5-6 and TRBJ1-2, is DAGVTQSPTHLIKTRGQQVTLRCSPKSGHDTVSWYQQALGQGPQFIFQYYEEEERQRGNFPDRFSGHQFPNYSSELNVNALLLGDSALYLCASSLGAVKVYGYTFGSGTRLTVV.

The rearrangement joins TRBV7-2 to TRBJ2-1, with 10 bases matching TRBD1. The CDR3 runs to 15 residues. Germline loops: CDR1 SGHTA, CDR2 FQGNSA. V lost 5 bases to trimming and J lost 5 bases; unmatched junction nucleotides: 6. CDR3 bases: TGTGCCAGCAGCATGGGACAGGGGCGTCACAATGAGCAGTTCTTC. Translation gives CASSMGQGRHNEQFF.

CDR3 nucleotides: TGTGCCAGCAGGCGGACAGGCTCTAGCACAGATACGCAGTATTTT. It specifies CASRRTGSSTDTQYF. This chain joins TRBV5-8 and TRBJ2-3; 7 positions match TRBD1. The germline gives CDR1 SGHTS, CDR2 YDEGEE. Losses at the gene ends were 5 bases for V and 0 bases for J; bases not matched to a gene: 6. This CDR3 has 15 amino acids.

The rearrangement links TRBV19 to TRBJ2-3; no clear D gene. The V end was cut by 0 bases, the J end by 11 bases, with 12 bases between. There are 13 residues in the CDR3. Germline assignment: CDR1 LNHDA and CDR2 SQIVND (reference sequence). In DNA, the CDR3 is TGTGCCAGTAGTATAGACCTTTACCAAGAGCAGTATTTT. It translates to CASSIDLYQEQYF.

This chain joins TRBV18 and TRBJ2-3; 11 nucleotides agree with TRBD2. This CDR3 spans 16 amino acids. The trim removed 2 bases at V and 3 bases at J, leaving 4 bases unmatched. CDR1 and CDR2 (germline): KGHSH, LQKENI. The CDR3 spells CASSPTLAGGTDTQYF. CDR3 bases: TGTGCCAGCTCACCAACCCTAGCGGGAGGTACAGATACGCAGTATTTT.

This clone has a single count. Here the CDR3 DNA reads TGTGCCACCAGCAGAGATTTAGGTGAAAAACTGTTTTTT. It translates to CATSRDLGEKLFF. The V gene is TRBV15, the J gene TRBJ1-4; D unclear. This CDR3 has 13 amino acids. Per germline, CDR1 LNHNV and CDR2 YYDKDF (reference sequence). V gave up 0 bases and J gave up 7 bases, with 6 bases separating them.

The chain links TRBV5-1 to TRBJ1-2; no definite D call. CDR1 is SGHRS, CDR2 YFSETQ, per germline. Trimming shortened V by 2 bases and J by 8 bases, and 13 bases separated the two germline ends. There are 13 residues in the CDR3. Here the CDR3 DNA reads TGCGCCAGCAGCTTAGACTCTCCGGGGGGCTACACCTTC. Its protein product is CASSLDSPGGYTF.

The rearrangement links TRBV6-5 to TRBJ2-7, with 10 positions matching TRBD1. Germline CDR1 is MNHEY and CDR2 is SVGAGI. After removal of 5 bases from V and 5 bases from J, the junction contained 6 bases not matched to a gene. This CDR3 spans 14 amino acids. CDR3 protein: CASSTRDRGHEQYF. In nucleotides, the CDR3 is TGTGCCAGCAGTACCCGGGACAGGGGCCACGAGCAGTACTTC.

The chain is built from TRBV10-3 and TRBJ1-5; TRBD1 is a possible D gene (6 bases). Germline lookup yields CDR1 ENHRY and CDR2 SYGVKD. The CDR3 has 14 residues. Trimming removed 6 bases at V and 2 bases at J, with 11 bases between. CDR3 loop: CAIRDRTGNQPQHF. CDR3 nucleotide sequence: TGTGCCATCAGGGACCGGACAGGCAATCAGCCCCAGCATTTT.

V usage is TRBV10-3 and J usage is TRBJ2-3; 10 bases map to TRBD2. V lost 5 bases, J lost 1 base, and 0 bases stayed unmatched. Per germline, CDR1 ENHRY and CDR2 SYGVKD. There are 14 residues in the CDR3. The CDR3 here is CAISLAGGTDTQYF. The CDR3 bases are TGTGCCATCAGTCTAGCGGGGGGCACAGATACGCAGTATTTT.

The chain couples TRBV7-2 to TRBJ1-3, with 7 bases lining up with TRBD1. There are 15 residues in the CDR3. V was clipped by 1 base and J by 4 bases; unmatched bases: 4. CDR1 SGHTA and CDR2 FQGNSA come from the germline V gene. This CDR3 is CASSLGQGPGNTIYF. The CDR3, as DNA: TGTGCCAGCAGCTTAGGACAGGGACCCGGAAACACCATATATTTT.

The chain joins TRBV5-1 to TRBJ1-5, with D possibly TRBD1 on 5 matching bases. V was clipped by 3 bases and J by 0 bases, with 16 bases between them. The germline gives CDR1 SGHRS, CDR2 YFSETQ. The CDR3 sequence is 17 residues long. CDR3 nucleotides: TGCGCCAGCAGCTCGGGCCAGGGAGGGAGTAGCAATCAGCCCCAGCATTTT. Translation gives CASSSGQGGSSNQPQHF.

This chain uses TRBV5-1 with TRBJ2-1; 8 bases map to TRBD1. From germline, CDR1 is SGHRS and CDR2 YFSETQ. The trim removed 0 bases at V and 5 bases at J, leaving 4 bases unmatched. This CDR3 region has 15 residues. The CDR3 loop is CASSLVRTGNNEQFF. The CDR3 DNA reads TGCGCCAGCAGCTTGGTTAGGACAGGGAACAATGAGCAGTTCTTC.

The V and J genes are TRBV7-2 and TRBJ2-2; possible D gene TRBD2, 7 bases. V was trimmed by 2 bases and J by 5 bases, leaving 24 bases between them. This CDR3 region has 19 residues. CDR1 SGHTA and CDR2 FQGNSA come from the germline V gene. The chain's CDR3 is CASSLRRIGWGRGTGELFF. CDR3 coding DNA: TGTGCCAGCAGCTTACGAAGGATCGGATGGGGGAGGGGGACCGGGGAGCTGTTTTTT.

V gene TRBV7-8 combines with J gene TRBJ2-5; D is uncertain. The V and J ends lost 5 bases and 5 bases respectively, with 9 bases between them. The CDR3 length is 12 residues. Germline CDR1 reads SGHVS; CDR2 reads FQNEAQ. CDR3 DNA: TGTGCCAGCAGCCCCTGGTCCGAGACCCAGTACTTC. This gives the protein CASSPWSETQYF.

This sequence joins TRBV9 and TRBJ2-7; tentative D call: TRBD1 (5 bases). The CDR3 sequence is 14 residues long. Deletions cut 0 bases from V and 3 bases from J, with 10 bases between. CDR1 and CDR2 from the germline V gene are SGDLS and YYNGEE. The CDR3 DNA reads as TGTGCCAGCAGCGTAGATGCAGGGCTCTACGAGCAGTACTTC. Protein sequence: CASSVDAGLYEQYF.

The chain is built from TRBV9 and TRBJ2-7; D perhaps matches TRBD1 (6 bases). Germline V gene sequence: CDR1 SGDLS, CDR2 YYNGEE. Trimming took 0 bases from V and 3 from J, leaving 37 bases between them. The CDR3 extends over 23 amino acids. In DNA form, the CDR3 reads TGTGCCAGCAGCGTAGCTACCCCCGGGACACTCTTAAACGGCAAGGCCTCTAACTACGAGCAGTACTTC. Translating it yields CASSVATPGTLLNGKASNYEQYF.

The V gene is TRBV6-4, the J gene TRBJ2-6; D is possibly TRBD1 (5 bases). The CDR3 extends over 17 amino acids. CDR1 and CDR2 from the germline V gene are MRHNA and SNTAGT. Between the trimmed V and J ends, which lost 7 bases and 2 bases, there was a span of 18 bases. This chain's CDR3 is CASTPFARATGANVLTF. CDR3 nucleotide sequence: TGTGCCAGCACCCCCTTCGCCAGGGCGACTGGGGCCAACGTCCTGACTTTC.

The V call is TRBV5-8, the J call TRBJ2-2; 7 bases match TRBD1. In germline, CDR1 is SGHTS, CDR2 YDEGEE. The CDR3 loop spans 16 amino acids. The trim removed 1 base at V and 5 bases at J, leaving 8 bases unmatched. Written as DNA, the CDR3 is TGTGCCAGCAGCTTGCCCCGGGACAGAGCTACCGGGGAGCTGTTTTTT. It specifies CASSLPRDRATGELFF.

The rearrangement uses TRBV4-3 and TRBJ1-4; no clear D gene. V was cut by 2 bases and J by 2 bases, with 9 bases left in between. The CDR3 spans 15 residues. CDR1 is LGHNA, CDR2 YSLEER, per germline. CDR3 nucleotide sequence: TGCGCCAGCAGCCAATTCCAAGCGACTAATGAAAAACTGTTTTTT. Translation: CASSQFQATNEKLFF.

This clone was observed a few times. CDR3 in DNA: TGTGCCAGCACCCGAGGGGACATACGGGGGGATTCACCCCTCCACTTT. Its protein product is CASTRGDIRGDSPLHF. The chain joins TRBV25-1 to TRBJ1-6; possible D gene TRBD1, 6 bases. Germline CDR1 reads MGHDK; CDR2 reads SYGVNS. The CDR3 covers 16 residues. V was clipped by 7 bases and J by 8 bases, with 21 bases between them.

DNA for the CDR3: TGTGCCAGCAGCTGGCCGGGTACCTACAATGAGCAGTTCTTC. Translation gives CASSWPGTYNEQFF. V gene TRBV6-1 combines with J gene TRBJ2-1; D gene unclear. The CDR3 sequence is 14 residues long. V lost 6 bases and J 2 bases, leaving 11 bases between the germline ends. Germline CDR1 is MNHNS and CDR2 is SASEGT.

This chain joins TRBV6-5 and TRBJ1-5, with no clear D. This CDR3 has 15 residues. V dropped 6 bases and J dropped 0 bases, with 12 bases sitting between them. Germline CDR1 is MNHEY and CDR2 is SVGAGI. The CDR3 coding sequence is TGTGCCAGCAGACCACACCTTAATAGCAATCAGCCCCAGCATTTT. Translation: CASRPHLNSNQPQHF.

The chain carries TRBV7-9 and TRBJ1-2, with D maybe TRBD1 (5 bases). V lost 2 bases, J lost 2 bases, and 9 bases lay in between. The CDR3 length is 14 residues. Germline V gene data show CDR1 as SEHNR and CDR2 as FQNEAQ (reference sequence). This CDR3 is CASSLRGLNYGYTF. In DNA, the CDR3 is TGTGCCAGCAGCTTACGGGGGTTAAACTATGGCTACACCTTC.

The chain has TRBV4-3 and TRBJ1-1; TRBD1 might be the D (5 bases). The germline V gene encodes CDR1 LGHNA and CDR2 YSLEER. The CDR3 is 15 residues long. With 1 base removed from V and 0 bases from J, the gap between germline ends came to 9 bases. In nucleotides, the CDR3 is TGCGCCAGCAGCCAAGGATGGACAATGAACACTGAAGCTTTCTTT. Amino acids: CASSQGWTMNTEAFF.

This chain links TRBV7-8 with TRBJ1-1; maybe TRBD1 (6 bases). The CDR3 totals 13 residues. From germline, CDR1 is SGHVS and CDR2 FQNEAQ. Deletions cut 5 bases from V and 1 base from J, with 8 bases between. CDR3 region: CASSEGQNTEAFF. CDR3 DNA sequence: TGTGCCAGCAGCGAGGGACAGAACACTGAAGCTTTCTTT.